The rows below give T cell receptor beta chains drawn from one sample of a study of shared clonotypes between healthy human individuals. Using immunoSEQ multiplex PCR, the repertoire was profiled, and TCRdb retains in-frame clones only, with some absent. The sample holds about 92,000 clones, around half seen once. The sequenced sample consisted of PBMCs. These receptor sequences come from a woman aged 40-49 years in good health. Some clones in this sample may be carry-over from other donors' samples. Both conserved end residues are part of each CDR3. The D gene is left open where the match is weak. Only part of the rows carry a size: once, few, many, or a class if the clone is expanded.

CDR3 length	D gene	V gene	clone size	J gene	CDR3 DNA	CDR3 protein
13	NA	TRBV7-2	few	TRBJ1-2	TGTGCCAGCAGCCCATACGGACAAGGCGGCTACACCTTC	CASSPYGQGGYTF
15	TRBD1	TRBV18	few	TRBJ2-5	TGTGCCAGCTCACCGTCCGGGACAGCTAAAGAGACCCAGTACTTC	CASSPSGTAKETQYF
17	TRBD1	TRBV18	NA	TRBJ2-1	TGTGCCAGCTCACCACCCTGGACAGGGAGCTCCTACAATGAGCAGTTCTTC	CASSPPWTGSSYNEQFF
13	NA	TRBV10-3	NA	TRBJ2-7	TGTGCCATCGGGGCCCCAAAGGGCTACGAGCAGTACTTC	CAIGAPKGYEQYF
15	TRBD2	TRBV27	NA	TRBJ2-4	TGTGCCAGCAGCCGGGGGTCGGGGGGCAAAAACATTCAGTACTTC	CASSRGSGGKNIQYF
14	NA	TRBV6-5	NA	TRBJ2-1	TGTGCCAGCAGTCCGGGGCGGCGCACCAATGAGCAGTTCTTC	CASSPGRRTNEQFF
16	TRBD1	TRBV2	many	TRBJ1-5	TGTGCCAGCAGGGATGACAGGGGCAATAGCAATCAGCCCCAGCATTTT	CASRDDRGNSNQPQHF
13	NA	TRBV30	few	TRBJ1-5	TGTGCCTGGAGCGCTCGGGGTAATCAGCCCCAGCATTTT	CAWSARGNQPQHF
14	NA	TRBV28	NA	TRBJ2-1	TGTGCCAGCAGTAACGGGGACCCCTACAATGAGCAGTTCTTC	CASSNGDPYNEQFF
13	NA	TRBV30	few	TRBJ1-2	TGTGCCTGGAGTCTTGAGGGTACCTATGGCTACACCTTC	CAWSLEGTYGYTF
16	TRBD2	TRBV7-4	NA	TRBJ2-7	TGTGCCAGCAGCTTAGGTAAAGGCGGGAGGGCCTACGAGCAGTACTTC	CASSLGKGGRAYEQYF
11	NA	TRBV20-1	NA	TRBJ2-1	TGCAGTGCAGCAGCCTACAATGAGCAGTTCTTC	CSAAAYNEQFF
13	NA	TRBV30	NA	TRBJ2-5	TGTGCCTGGAGTGTAGGGTGGCAGGAGACCCAGTACTTC	CAWSVGWQETQYF
13	TRBD1	TRBV27	few	TRBJ1-2	TGTGCTTCGCCAGGGGGTTTCAACTATGGCTACACCTTC	CASPGGFNYGYTF
14	NA	TRBV2	many	TRBJ1-5	TGTGCCAGCAGTGAACAGGGAGGGAATCAGCCCCAGCATTTT	CASSEQGGNQPQHF
18	TRBD2	TRBV5-1	NA	TRBJ2-6	TGCGCCAGCAGCGCCCGGGGACTAGCGGGATCTGGGGCCAACGTCCTGACTTTC	CASSARGLAGSGANVLTF
14	NA	TRBV30	NA	TRBJ1-5	TGTGCCTGGACCAATGGGAGGGGAAATCAACCCCAGCATTTT	CAWTNGRGNQPQHF
18	TRBD1	TRBV4-3	once	TRBJ2-5	TGCGCCAGCAGCCAAGATATTGGGGGACAGGCAAGATTGGAGACCCAGTACTTC	CASSQDIGGQARLETQYF
15	TRBD1	TRBV6-1	NA	TRBJ1-4	TGTGCCAGCACTAAGCAGGGGGCCGGTAATGAAAAACTGTTTTTT	CASTKQGAGNEKLFF
12	NA	TRBV30	NA	TRBJ1-2	TGTGCCTGGAGTCCAACTTATAATGGCTACACCTTC	CAWSPTYNGYTF
15	NA	TRBV5-1	once	TRBJ1-1	TGCGCCAGCAGCTTGGTACCCGAGGTGAACACTGAAGCTTTCTTT	CASSLVPEVNTEAFF
14	TRBD1	TRBV28	NA	TRBJ1-4	TGTGCCAGCAGTTATAGACAGGGGGGTGAAAAACTGTTTTTT	CASSYRQGGEKLFF
14	TRBD1	TRBV5-6	NA	TRBJ1-6	TGTGCCAGCAGCTACAGGGGGTATAATTCACCCCTCCACTTT	CASSYRGYNSPLHF
16	NA	TRBV27	NA	TRBJ2-3	TGTGCCAGCAGTTTGGGATCTAGCTTAGTCACAGATACGCAGTATTTT	CASSLGSSLVTDTQYF
13	NA	TRBV18	NA	TRBJ2-7	TGTGCCAGCTCACCAGGGACGCTGGACGAGCAGTACTTC	CASSPGTLDEQYF
17	TRBD2	TRBV11-2	few	TRBJ2-5	TGTGCCAGCAGCTTAAGAGGGGCGACTAGCGGCGGAGAGACCCAGTACTTC	CASSLRGATSGGETQYF
14	TRBD1	TRBV7-9	few	TRBJ1-1	TGTGCCAGCAGCTTAGGACAGGGACACGCTGAGGGTTTCTTT	CASSLGQGHAEGFF
11	NA	TRBV28	NA	TRBJ2-7	TGTGCCAGCAGTTTCCCCGACGAGCAGTACTTC	CASSFPDEQYF
18	TRBD1	TRBV19	many	TRBJ1-4	TGTGCCAGTAGTAGTCCCGGGACAGGGATCGTGACTAATGAAAAACTGTTTTTT	CASSSPGTGIVTNEKLFF
14	NA	TRBV11-2	NA	TRBJ2-5	TGTGCCAGCAGCGGGGGAACTAGCAGAGAGACCCAGTACTTC	CASSGGTSRETQYF
15	NA	TRBV5-4	NA	TRBJ2-7	TGTGCCAGCAGCTTGGCCCGAGACAGCTCCCACGAGCAGTACTTC	CASSLARDSSHEQYF
15	NA	TRBV5-1	NA	TRBJ2-1	TGCGCCAGCAGCTTGCTACCCACTAGTGGCAATGAGCAGTTCTTC	CASSLLPTSGNEQFF
14	NA	TRBV5-1	NA	TRBJ2-3	TGCGCCAGCAGCTTGGCGACTAGCACAGATACGCAGTATTTT	CASSLATSTDTQYF
14	NA	TRBV9	few	TRBJ1-1	TGTGCCAGCAGCCCCAAGTCACTTAGCACTGAAGCTTTCTTT	CASSPKSLSTEAFF
12	NA	TRBV27	NA	TRBJ2-7	TGTGCCAGCAGTATCAGGGGAAGGGAGCAGTACTTC	CASSIRGREQYF
14	NA	TRBV28	NA	TRBJ2-7	TGTGCCACCACCTGGGCAGGGAGTGCGTACGAGCAGTACTTC	CATTWAGSAYEQYF
13	NA	TRBV15	few	TRBJ2-1	TGTGCCACCAGCAGAGTACTTGACAATGAGCAGTTCTTC	CATSRVLDNEQFF
16	TRBD1	TRBV5-4	NA	TRBJ1-1	TGTGCCAGCAGTGCAGGGGGTTCTCTAATGAACACTGAAGCTTTCTTT	CASSAGGSLMNTEAFF